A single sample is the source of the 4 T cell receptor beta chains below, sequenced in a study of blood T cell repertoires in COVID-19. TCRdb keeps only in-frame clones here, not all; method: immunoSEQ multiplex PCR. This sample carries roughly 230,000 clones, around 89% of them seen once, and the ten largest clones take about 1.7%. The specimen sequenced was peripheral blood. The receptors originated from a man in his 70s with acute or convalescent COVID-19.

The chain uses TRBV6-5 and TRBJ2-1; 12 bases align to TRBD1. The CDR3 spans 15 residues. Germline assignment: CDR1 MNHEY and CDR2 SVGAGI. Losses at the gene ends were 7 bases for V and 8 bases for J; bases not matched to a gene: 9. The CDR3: CASITAGTGGYEQFF. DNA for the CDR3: TGTGCCAGCATTACAGCCGGGACAGGGGGCTATGAGCAGTTCTTC.

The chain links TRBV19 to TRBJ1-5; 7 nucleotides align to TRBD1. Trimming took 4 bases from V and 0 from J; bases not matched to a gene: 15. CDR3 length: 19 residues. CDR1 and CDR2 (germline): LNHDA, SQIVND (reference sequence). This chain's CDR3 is CASSTIVRTGIYSNQPQHF. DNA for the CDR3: TGTGCCAGTAGTACGATAGTGAGGACAGGCATATATAGCAATCAGCCCCAGCATTTT. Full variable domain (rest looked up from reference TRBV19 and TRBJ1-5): DGGITQSPKYLFRKEGQNVTLSCEQNLNHDAMYWYRQDPGQGLRLIYYSQIVNDFQKGDIAEGYSVSREKKESFPLTVTSAQKNPTAFYLCASSTIVRTGIYSNQPQHFGDGTRLSIL.

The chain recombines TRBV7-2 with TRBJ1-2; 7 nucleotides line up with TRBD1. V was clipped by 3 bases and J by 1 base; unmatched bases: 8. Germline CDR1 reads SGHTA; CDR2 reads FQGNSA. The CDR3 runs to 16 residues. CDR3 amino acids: CASSFPPGQRNYGYTF. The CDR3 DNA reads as TGTGCCAGCAGCTTCCCTCCGGGACAGCGTAACTATGGCTACACCTTC.

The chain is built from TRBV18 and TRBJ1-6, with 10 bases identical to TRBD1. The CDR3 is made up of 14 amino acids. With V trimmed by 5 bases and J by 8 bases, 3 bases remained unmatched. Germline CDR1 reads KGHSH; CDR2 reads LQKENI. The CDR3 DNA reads TGTGCCAGCTCAGCCGGGACAGGGGATTCACCCCTCCACTTT. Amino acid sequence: CASSAGTGDSPLHF. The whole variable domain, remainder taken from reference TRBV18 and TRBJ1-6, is NAGVMQNPRHLVRRRGQEARLRCSPMKGHSHVYWYRQLPEEGLKFMVYLQKENIIDESGMPKERFSAEFPKEGPSILRIQQVVRGDSAAYFCASSAGTGDSPLHFGNGTRLTVT.